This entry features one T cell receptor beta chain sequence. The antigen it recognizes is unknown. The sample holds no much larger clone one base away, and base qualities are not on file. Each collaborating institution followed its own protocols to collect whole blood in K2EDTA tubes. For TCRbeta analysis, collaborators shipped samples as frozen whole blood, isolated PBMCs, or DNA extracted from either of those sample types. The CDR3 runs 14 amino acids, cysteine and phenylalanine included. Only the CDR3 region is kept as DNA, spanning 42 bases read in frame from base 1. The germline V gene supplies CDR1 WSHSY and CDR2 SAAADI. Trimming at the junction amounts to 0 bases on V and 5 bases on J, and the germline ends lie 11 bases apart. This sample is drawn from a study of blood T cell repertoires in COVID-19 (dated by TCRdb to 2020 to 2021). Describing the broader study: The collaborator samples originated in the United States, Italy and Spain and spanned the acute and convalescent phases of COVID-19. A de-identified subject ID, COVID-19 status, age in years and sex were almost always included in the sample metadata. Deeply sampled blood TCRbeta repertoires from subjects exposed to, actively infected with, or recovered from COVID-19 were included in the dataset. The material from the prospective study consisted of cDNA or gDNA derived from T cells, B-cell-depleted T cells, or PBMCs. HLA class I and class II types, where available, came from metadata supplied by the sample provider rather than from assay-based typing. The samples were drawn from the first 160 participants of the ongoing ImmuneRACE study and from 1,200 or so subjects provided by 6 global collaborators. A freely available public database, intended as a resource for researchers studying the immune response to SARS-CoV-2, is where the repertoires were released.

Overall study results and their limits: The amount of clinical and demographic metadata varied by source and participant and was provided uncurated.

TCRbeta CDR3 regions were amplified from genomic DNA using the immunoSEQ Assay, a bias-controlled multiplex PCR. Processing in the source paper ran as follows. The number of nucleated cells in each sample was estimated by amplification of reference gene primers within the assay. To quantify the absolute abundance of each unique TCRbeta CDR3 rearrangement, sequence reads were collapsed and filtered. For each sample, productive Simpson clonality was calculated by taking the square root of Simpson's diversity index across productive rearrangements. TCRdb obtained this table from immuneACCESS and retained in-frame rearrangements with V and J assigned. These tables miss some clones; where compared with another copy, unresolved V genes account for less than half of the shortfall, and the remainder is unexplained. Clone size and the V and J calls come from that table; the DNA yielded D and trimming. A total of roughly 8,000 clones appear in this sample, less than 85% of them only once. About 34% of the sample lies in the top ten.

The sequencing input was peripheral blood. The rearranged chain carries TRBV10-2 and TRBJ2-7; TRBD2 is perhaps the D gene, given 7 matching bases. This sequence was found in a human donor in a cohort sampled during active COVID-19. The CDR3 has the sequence CASSESSGGDEQYF. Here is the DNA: TGCGCCAGCAGTGAGTCGTCGGGGGGCGACGAGCAGTACTTC.